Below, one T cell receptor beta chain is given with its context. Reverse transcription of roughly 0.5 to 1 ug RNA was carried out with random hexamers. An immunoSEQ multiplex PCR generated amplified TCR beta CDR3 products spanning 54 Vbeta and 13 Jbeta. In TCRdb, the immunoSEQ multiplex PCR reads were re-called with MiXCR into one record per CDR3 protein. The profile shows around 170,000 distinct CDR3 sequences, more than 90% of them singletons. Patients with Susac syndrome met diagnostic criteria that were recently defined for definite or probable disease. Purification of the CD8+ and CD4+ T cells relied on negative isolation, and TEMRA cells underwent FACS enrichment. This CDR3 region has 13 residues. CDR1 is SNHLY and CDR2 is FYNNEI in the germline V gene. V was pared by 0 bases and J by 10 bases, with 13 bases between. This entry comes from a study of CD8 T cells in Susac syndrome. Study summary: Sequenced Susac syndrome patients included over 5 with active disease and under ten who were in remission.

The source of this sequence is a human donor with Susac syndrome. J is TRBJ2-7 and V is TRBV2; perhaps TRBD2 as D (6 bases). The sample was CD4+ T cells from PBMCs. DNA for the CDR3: TGTGCCAGCAGTGAAGCGCGGCAGGGAGGACAGTACTTC. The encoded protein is CASSEARQGGQYF.